The present T cell receptor beta chain was sequenced within a study of CD8+ T cells in alopecia areata. The authors sorted CD4+ and CD8+ T cells from PBMCs. Extraction of RNA preceded its reverse transcription into cDNA, which served as the sequencing template. Some clones are missing from TCRdb's copy, which holds only in-frame ones; the method was immunoSEQ multiplex PCR. Altogether around 150,000 clones are present, 55% to 65% being singletons, with the ten largest covering approximately 4.3%. About this clone itself: Its antigen remains unknown.

General study findings and limits: Scalp sequencing captures resident alphabeta T cells of normal skin too. Mice showed clearer TCR sharing than patients did, a gap that was possibly HLA-related. Lesional scalp displayed greater clonality than normal scalp, most notably in alopecia totalis/universalis.

The germline V gene has CDR1 LNHDA and CDR2 SQIVND (reference sequence). V was pared by 7 bases and J by 1 base, with 14 bases of the junction left unmatched. The CDR3 length is 18 residues. The source material was CD4+ T cells sorted from blood. The V gene is TRBV19, the J gene TRBJ1-5, with TRBD1 matching over 9 bases. The clonotype comes from a human donor in good health. Written as DNA, the CDR3 is TGTGCCAGTACCCCCAAGGGGACAGGGTTTATGAGCAATCAGCCCCAGCATTTT. Translation gives CASTPKGTGFMSNQPQHF.